The rows below give T cell receptor beta chains drawn from one sample of a study of T cell responses to AZD1222 COVID-19 vaccine. The protocol was immunoSEQ multiplex PCR, while the TCRdb copy is restricted to in-frame clones and leaves out a portion. Among some 190,000 clones listed, roughly 94% were seen once. The input for sequencing was peripheral blood, taken 28 days after the second dose of the MenACWY control vaccine. The receptors here all came from an adult who received the MenACWY meningococcal vaccine as a control. Both conserved end residues are part of each CDR3. Fields, in order: CDR3 protein, CDR3 DNA, clone size, CDR3 length, D gene, J gene, V gene. The D gene is left open where the match is weak. Only part of the rows carry a size: once, few, many, or a class if the clone is expanded.

CDR3 protein: CASSYPLGQGWSPLHF; CDR3 DNA: TGTGCCAGCAGTTACCCGCTCGGACAGGGTTGGTCACCCCTCCACTTT; clone size: NA; CDR3 length: 16; D gene: TRBD1; J gene: TRBJ1-6; V gene: TRBV6-5
CDR3 protein: CASSETGGDYGYTF; CDR3 DNA: TGTGCCAGCAGTGAGACAGGGGGTGACTATGGCTACACCTTC; clone size: NA; CDR3 length: 14; D gene: TRBD1; J gene: TRBJ1-2; V gene: TRBV6-1
CDR3 protein: CASSLTDGQPQHF; CDR3 DNA: TGTGCCAGTAGTCTGACCGACGGACAGCCCCAGCATTTT; clone size: NA; CDR3 length: 13; D gene: NA; J gene: TRBJ1-5; V gene: TRBV19
CDR3 protein: CASSSIQAGNSYEQYF; CDR3 DNA: TGTGCCAGCAGCTCGATACAAGCAGGGAACTCCTACGAGCAGTACTTC; clone size: NA; CDR3 length: 16; D gene: NA; J gene: TRBJ2-7; V gene: TRBV7-3
CDR3 protein: CASRYGTSGIPTQETQYF; CDR3 DNA: TGTGCCAGCAGGTACGGGACTAGCGGTATTCCAACCCAAGAGACCCAGTACTTC; clone size: NA; CDR3 length: 18; D gene: TRBD2; J gene: TRBJ2-5; V gene: TRBV2
CDR3 protein: CASSLYSTYEQYF; CDR3 DNA: TGTGCCAGCTCACTCTACTCCACCTACGAGCAGTACTTC; clone size: NA; CDR3 length: 13; D gene: NA; J gene: TRBJ2-7; V gene: TRBV18
CDR3 protein: CASSWSLGGAPLSYEQYF; CDR3 DNA: TGTGCCAGCAGCTGGTCCCTTGGGGGAGCCCCACTTTCCTACGAGCAGTACTTC; clone size: NA; CDR3 length: 18; D gene: NA; J gene: TRBJ2-7; V gene: TRBV7-6
CDR3 protein: CASRGGENIQYF; CDR3 DNA: TGTGCCAGCAGGGGAGGTGAAAACATTCAGTACTTC; clone size: NA; CDR3 length: 12; D gene: NA; J gene: TRBJ2-4; V gene: TRBV14
CDR3 protein: CASSHGTGPGNTIYF; CDR3 DNA: TGTGCCAGCAGTCACGGGACAGGACCTGGAAACACCATATATTTT; clone size: NA; CDR3 length: 15; D gene: TRBD1; J gene: TRBJ1-3; V gene: TRBV25-1
CDR3 protein: CASSLLQTNSPLHF; CDR3 DNA: TGTGCCAGCAGTTTATTACAGACAAATTCACCCCTCCACTTT; clone size: NA; CDR3 length: 14; D gene: NA; J gene: TRBJ1-6; V gene: TRBV27
CDR3 protein: CASSLRREGETQYF; CDR3 DNA: TGTGCCAGCAGCCTTCGAAGAGAAGGGGAGACCCAGTACTTC; clone size: NA; CDR3 length: 14; D gene: NA; J gene: TRBJ2-5; V gene: TRBV6-6
CDR3 protein: CASSPGQASSYEQYF; CDR3 DNA: TGTGCCAGCTCACCGGGACAGGCGAGCTCCTACGAGCAGTACTTC; clone size: NA; CDR3 length: 15; D gene: TRBD1; J gene: TRBJ2-7; V gene: TRBV18
CDR3 protein: CASSGDYDTDTQYF; CDR3 DNA: TGTGCCAGCAGCGGGGACTACGACACAGATACGCAGTATTTT; clone size: NA; CDR3 length: 14; D gene: TRBD2; J gene: TRBJ2-3; V gene: TRBV11-2
CDR3 protein: CASKGLASDTQYF; CDR3 DNA: TGTGCCAGTAAAGGGCTAGCGTCAGATACGCAGTATTTT; clone size: NA; CDR3 length: 13; D gene: NA; J gene: TRBJ2-3; V gene: TRBV19
CDR3 protein: CASSLVHALRDDSEAFF; CDR3 DNA: TGTGCCAGCAGTTTAGTCCACGCTTTGAGGGACGACAGTGAAGCTTTCTTT; clone size: NA; CDR3 length: 17; D gene: NA; J gene: TRBJ1-1; V gene: TRBV28
CDR3 protein: CASSAGTGVPYEQYF; CDR3 DNA: TGTGCTAGCAGCGCCGGGACAGGGGTCCCCTACGAGCAGTACTTC; clone size: few; CDR3 length: 15; D gene: TRBD1; J gene: TRBJ2-7; V gene: TRBV7-7
CDR3 protein: CATAGAANYGYTF; CDR3 DNA: TGTGCCACCGCAGGGGCAGCTAACTATGGCTACACCTTC; clone size: NA; CDR3 length: 13; D gene: NA; J gene: TRBJ1-2; V gene: TRBV10-3
CDR3 protein: CASSPIAGGTDTQYF; CDR3 DNA: TGTGCCAGCAGCCCCATAGCGGGAGGAACAGATACGCAGTATTTT; clone size: once; CDR3 length: 15; D gene: TRBD2; J gene: TRBJ2-3; V gene: TRBV6-5
CDR3 protein: CASSSGQNTEAFF; CDR3 DNA: TGTGCCAGCAGCTCAGGCCAGAACACTGAAGCTTTCTTT; clone size: NA; CDR3 length: 13; D gene: NA; J gene: TRBJ1-1; V gene: TRBV11-2
CDR3 protein: CAWKGGGNTIYF; CDR3 DNA: TGTGCCTGGAAGGGCGGAGGAAACACCATATATTTT; clone size: NA; CDR3 length: 12; D gene: NA; J gene: TRBJ1-3; V gene: TRBV30
CDR3 protein: CASSPQTGGYYEQYF; CDR3 DNA: TGTGCCAGCAGTCCTCAGACAGGGGGCTACTACGAGCAGTACTTC; clone size: NA; CDR3 length: 15; D gene: TRBD1; J gene: TRBJ2-7; V gene: TRBV27
CDR3 protein: CASSYQGPNTGELFF; CDR3 DNA: TGTGCCAGCAGCTACCAGGGACCCAACACCGGGGAGCTGTTTTTT; clone size: NA; CDR3 length: 15; D gene: NA; J gene: TRBJ2-2; V gene: TRBV7-2